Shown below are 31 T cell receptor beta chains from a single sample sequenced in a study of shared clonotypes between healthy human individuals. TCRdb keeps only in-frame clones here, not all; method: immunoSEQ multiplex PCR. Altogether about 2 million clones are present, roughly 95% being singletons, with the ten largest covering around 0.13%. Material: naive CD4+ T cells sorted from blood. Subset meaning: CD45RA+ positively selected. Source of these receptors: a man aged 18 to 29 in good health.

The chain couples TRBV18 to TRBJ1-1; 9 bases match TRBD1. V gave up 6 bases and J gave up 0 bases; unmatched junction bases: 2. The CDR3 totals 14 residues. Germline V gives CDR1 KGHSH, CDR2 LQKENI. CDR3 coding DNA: TGTGCCAGCTCGGGACAGGGCATGAACACTGAAGCTTTCTTT. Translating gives CASSGQGMNTEAFF.

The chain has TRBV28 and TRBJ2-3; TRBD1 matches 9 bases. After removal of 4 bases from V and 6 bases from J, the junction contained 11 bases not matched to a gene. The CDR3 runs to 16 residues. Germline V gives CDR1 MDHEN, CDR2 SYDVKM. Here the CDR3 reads CASSWTGEAIGDTQYF. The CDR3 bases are TGTGCCAGCAGTTGGACAGGGGAGGCTATTGGGGATACGCAGTATTTT.

CDR3 DNA sequence: TGTGCCAGCAGCCTTCAGGGGCTAACCGGGGAGCTGTTTTTT. This codes for CASSLQGLTGELFF. The chain is built from TRBV14 and TRBJ2-2, with D possibly TRBD1 on 6 matching bases. V shed 4 bases and J shed 5 bases, with 11 bases lying between them. This CDR3 comprises 14 residues. Germline V lookup: CDR1 SGHDN, CDR2 FVKESK.

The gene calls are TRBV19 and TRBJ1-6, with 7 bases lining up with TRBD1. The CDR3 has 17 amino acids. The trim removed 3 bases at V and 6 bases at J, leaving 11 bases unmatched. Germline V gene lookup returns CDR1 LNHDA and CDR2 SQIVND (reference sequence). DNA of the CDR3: TGTGCCAGTAGTATCCGCCCTCGGACAGGTTTTAATTCACCCCTCCACTTT. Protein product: CASSIRPRTGFNSPLHF.

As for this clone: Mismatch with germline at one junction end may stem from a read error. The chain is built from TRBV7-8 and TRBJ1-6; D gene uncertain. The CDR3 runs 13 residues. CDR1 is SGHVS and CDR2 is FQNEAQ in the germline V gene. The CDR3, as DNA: TGTGCCAGCAGCGTAGCAGATAATTCACCCCTCCACTTT. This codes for CASSVADNSPLHF.

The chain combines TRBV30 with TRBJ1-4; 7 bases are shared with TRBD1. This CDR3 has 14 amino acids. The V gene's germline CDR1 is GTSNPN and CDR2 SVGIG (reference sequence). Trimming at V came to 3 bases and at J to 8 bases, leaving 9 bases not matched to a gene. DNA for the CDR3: TGTGCCTGGAGCCTGACAGGGAAGGGGGAAAAACTGTTTTTT. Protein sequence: CAWSLTGKGEKLFF.

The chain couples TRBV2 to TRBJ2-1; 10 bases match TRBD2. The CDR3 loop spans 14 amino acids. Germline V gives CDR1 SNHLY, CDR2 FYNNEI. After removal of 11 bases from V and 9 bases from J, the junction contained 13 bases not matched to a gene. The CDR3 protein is CAGKRVLAGVEQFF. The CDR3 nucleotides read TGTGCCGGAAAAAGGGTCCTAGCGGGAGTTGAGCAGTTCTTC.

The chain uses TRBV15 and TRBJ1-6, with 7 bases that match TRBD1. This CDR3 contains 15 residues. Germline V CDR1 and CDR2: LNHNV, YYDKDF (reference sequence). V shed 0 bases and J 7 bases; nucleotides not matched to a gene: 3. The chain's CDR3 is CATSRETGANSPLHF. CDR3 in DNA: TGTGCCACCAGCAGAGAAACAGGGGCCAATTCACCCCTCCACTTT.

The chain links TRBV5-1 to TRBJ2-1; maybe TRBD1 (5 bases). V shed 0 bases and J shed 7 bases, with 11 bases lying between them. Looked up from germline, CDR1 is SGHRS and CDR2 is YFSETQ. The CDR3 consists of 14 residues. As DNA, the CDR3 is TGCGCCAGCAGCTTGGAGGCCAGGGCAAATGAGCAGTTCTTC. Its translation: CASSLEARANEQFF.

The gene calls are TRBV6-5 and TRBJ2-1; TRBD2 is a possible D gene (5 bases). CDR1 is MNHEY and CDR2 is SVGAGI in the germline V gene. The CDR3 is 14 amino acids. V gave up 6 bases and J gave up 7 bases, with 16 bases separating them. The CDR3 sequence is CASRRPTLVNEQFF. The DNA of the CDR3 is TGTGCCAGCAGGCGTCCGACACTAGTAAATGAGCAGTTCTTC.

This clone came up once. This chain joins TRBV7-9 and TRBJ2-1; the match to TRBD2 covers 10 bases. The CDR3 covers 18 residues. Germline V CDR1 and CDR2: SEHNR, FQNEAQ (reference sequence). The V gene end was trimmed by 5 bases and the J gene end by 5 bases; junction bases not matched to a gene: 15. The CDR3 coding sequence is TGTGCCAGCAGCAATCCCGGGACTAGCGACCGAACCCACAATGAGCAGTTCTTC. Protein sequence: CASSNPGTSDRTHNEQFF.

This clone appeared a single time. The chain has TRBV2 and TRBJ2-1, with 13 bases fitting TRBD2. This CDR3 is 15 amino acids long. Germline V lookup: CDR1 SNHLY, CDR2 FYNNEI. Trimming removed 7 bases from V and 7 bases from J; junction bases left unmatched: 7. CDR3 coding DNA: TGTGCCAGCACTCCCGGACTAGCGGGAGTGAATGAGCAGTTCTTC. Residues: CASTPGLAGVNEQFF.

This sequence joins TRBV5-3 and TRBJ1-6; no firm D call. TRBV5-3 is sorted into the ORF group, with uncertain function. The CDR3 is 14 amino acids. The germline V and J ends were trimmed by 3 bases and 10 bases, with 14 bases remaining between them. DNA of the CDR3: TGTGCCAGAAGCTCCCGGGCCCCCAAGTCACCCCTCCACTTT. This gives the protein CARSSRAPKSPLHF.

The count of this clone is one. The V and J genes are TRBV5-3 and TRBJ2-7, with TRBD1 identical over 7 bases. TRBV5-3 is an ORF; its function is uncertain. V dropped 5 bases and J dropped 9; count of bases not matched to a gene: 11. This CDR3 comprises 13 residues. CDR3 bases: TGTGCCAGAAGTTCAGGACAGGACTTGTCGCAGTACTTC. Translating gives CARSSGQDLSQYF.

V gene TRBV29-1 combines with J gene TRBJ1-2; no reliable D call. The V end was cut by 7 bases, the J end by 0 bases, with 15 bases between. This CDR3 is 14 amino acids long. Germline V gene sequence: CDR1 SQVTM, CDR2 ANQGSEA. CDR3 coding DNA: TGCAGCGGGGTGGACGGTGGGTCTAACTATGGCTACACCTTC. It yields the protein CSGVDGGSNYGYTF.

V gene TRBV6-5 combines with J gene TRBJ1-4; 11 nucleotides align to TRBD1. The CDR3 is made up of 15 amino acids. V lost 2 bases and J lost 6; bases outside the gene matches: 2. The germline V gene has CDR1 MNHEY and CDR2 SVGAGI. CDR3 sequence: CASSYMGQGDEKLFF. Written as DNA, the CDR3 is TGTGCCAGCAGTTACATGGGACAGGGGGATGAAAAACTGTTTTTT.

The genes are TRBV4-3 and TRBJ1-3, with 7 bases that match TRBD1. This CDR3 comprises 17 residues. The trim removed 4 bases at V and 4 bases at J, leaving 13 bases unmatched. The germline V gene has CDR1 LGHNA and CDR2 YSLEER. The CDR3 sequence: CASSRVTGDSPGNTIYF. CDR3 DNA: TGCGCCAGCAGCCGAGTAACAGGGGACTCTCCAGGAAACACCATATATTTT.

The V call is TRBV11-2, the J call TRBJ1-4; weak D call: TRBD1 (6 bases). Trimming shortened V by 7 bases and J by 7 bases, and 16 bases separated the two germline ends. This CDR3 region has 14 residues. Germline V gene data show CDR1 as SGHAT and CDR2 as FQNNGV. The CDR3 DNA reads TGTGCCAGCAACAATGGGAGGGGGGGTGAAAAACTGTTTTTT. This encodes CASNNGRGGEKLFF.

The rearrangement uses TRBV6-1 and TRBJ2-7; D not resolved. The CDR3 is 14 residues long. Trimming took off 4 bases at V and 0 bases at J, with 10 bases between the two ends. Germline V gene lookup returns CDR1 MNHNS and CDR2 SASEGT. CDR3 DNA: TGTGCCAGCAGTGTCGGGCCCGGCTCCTACGAGCAGTACTTC. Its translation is CASSVGPGSYEQYF.

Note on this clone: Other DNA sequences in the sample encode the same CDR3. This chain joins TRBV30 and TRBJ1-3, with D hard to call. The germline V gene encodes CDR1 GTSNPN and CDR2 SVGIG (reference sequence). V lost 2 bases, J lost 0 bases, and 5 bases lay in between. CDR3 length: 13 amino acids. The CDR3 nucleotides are TGTGCCTGGAGTCTGCACTCTGGAAACACCATATATTTT. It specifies CAWSLHSGNTIYF.

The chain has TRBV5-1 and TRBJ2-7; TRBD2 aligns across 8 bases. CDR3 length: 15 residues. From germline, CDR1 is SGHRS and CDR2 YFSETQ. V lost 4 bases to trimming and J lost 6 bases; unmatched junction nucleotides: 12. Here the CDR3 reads CASSVVAGSAGEQYF. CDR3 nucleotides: TGCGCCAGCAGCGTAGTAGCGGGATCGGCGGGCGAGCAGTACTTC.

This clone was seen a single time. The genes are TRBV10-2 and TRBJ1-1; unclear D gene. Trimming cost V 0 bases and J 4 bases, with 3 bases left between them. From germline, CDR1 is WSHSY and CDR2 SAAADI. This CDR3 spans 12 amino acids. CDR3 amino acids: CASSESPTEAFF. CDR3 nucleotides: TGCGCCAGCAGTGAGTCCCCCACTGAAGCTTTCTTT.

CDR3 bases: TGTGCCAGCAGCCCGGGACAGAGTCCTTCACCCCTCCACTTT. Its translation: CASSPGQSPSPLHF. V usage is TRBV7-9 and J usage is TRBJ1-6; TRBD1 agrees at 7 bases. The V gene's germline CDR1 is SEHNR and CDR2 FQNEAQ (reference sequence). The CDR3 is 14 amino acids. With 5 bases clipped from V and 9 bases from J, the junction kept 7 bases outside the gene matches.

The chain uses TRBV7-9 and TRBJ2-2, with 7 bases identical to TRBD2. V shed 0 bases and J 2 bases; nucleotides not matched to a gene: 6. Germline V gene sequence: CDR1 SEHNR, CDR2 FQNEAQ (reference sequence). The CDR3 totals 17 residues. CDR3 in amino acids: CASSLALSGTNTGELFF. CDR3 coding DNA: TGTGCCAGCAGCTTAGCGCTAAGCGGGACCAACACCGGGGAGCTGTTTTTT.

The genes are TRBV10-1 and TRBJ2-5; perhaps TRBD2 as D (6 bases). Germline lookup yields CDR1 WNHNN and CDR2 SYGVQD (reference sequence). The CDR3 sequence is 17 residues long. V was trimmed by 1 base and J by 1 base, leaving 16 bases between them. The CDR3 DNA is TGCGCCAGCAGTGAGTGCTTTATTCTAGCGAGCCAAGAGACCCAGTACTTC. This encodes CASSECFILASQETQYF.

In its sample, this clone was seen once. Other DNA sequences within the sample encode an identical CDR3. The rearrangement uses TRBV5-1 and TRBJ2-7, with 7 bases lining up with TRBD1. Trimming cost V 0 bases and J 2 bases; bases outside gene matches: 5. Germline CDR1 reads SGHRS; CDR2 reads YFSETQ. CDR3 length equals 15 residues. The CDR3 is CASSLEPGQPYEQYF. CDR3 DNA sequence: TGCGCCAGCAGCTTGGAACCGGGACAGCCCTACGAGCAGTACTTC.

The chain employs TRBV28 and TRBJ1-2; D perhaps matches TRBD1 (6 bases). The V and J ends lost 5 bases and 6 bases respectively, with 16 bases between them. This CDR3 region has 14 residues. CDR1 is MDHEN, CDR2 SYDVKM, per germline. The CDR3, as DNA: TGTGCCAGCAGTGGGGGGGCACCCCCGAATGGCTACACCTTC. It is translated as CASSGGAPPNGYTF.

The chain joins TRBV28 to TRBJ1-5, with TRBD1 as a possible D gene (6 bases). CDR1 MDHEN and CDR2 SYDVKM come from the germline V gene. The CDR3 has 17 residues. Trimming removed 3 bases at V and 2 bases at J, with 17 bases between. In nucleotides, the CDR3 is TGTGCCAGCAGTTTTCTCCGGGGGGCGAGGGGCAATCAGCCCCAGCATTTT. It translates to CASSFLRGARGNQPQHF.

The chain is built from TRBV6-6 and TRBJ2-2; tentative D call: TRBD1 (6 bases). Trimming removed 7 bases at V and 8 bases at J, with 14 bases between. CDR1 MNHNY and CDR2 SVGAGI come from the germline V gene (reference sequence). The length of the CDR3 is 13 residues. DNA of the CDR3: TGTGCCAGCACCACAGGGTTTAGAGGGGAGCTGTTTTTT. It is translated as CASTTGFRGELFF.

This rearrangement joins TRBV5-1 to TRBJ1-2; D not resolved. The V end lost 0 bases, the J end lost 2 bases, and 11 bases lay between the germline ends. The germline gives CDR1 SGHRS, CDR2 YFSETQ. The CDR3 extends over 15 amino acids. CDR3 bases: TGCGCCAGCAGCTTGGTTGGCGCCGGCAACTATGGCTACACCTTC. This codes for CASSLVGAGNYGYTF.

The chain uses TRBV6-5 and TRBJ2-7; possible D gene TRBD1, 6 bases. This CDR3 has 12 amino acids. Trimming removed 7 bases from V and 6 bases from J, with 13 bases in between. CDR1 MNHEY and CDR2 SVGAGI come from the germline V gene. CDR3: CASNTGLGEQYF. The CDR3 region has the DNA TGTGCCAGCAATACAGGGTTGGGCGAGCAGTACTTC.